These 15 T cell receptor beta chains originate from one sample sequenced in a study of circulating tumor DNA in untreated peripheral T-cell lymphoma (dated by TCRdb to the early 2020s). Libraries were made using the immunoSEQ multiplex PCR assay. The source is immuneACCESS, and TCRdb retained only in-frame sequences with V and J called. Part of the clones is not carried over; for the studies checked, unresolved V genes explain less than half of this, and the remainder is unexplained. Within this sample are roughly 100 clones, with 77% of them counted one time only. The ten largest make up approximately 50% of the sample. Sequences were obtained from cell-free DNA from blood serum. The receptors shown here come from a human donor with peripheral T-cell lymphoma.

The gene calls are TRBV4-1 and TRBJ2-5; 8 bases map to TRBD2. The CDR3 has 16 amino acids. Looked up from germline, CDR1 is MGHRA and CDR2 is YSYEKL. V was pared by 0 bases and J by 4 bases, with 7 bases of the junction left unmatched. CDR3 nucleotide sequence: TGCGCCAGCAGCCAAGATGCGGCGGGGGGCAGAGAGACCCAGTACTTC. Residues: CASSQDAAGGRETQYF.

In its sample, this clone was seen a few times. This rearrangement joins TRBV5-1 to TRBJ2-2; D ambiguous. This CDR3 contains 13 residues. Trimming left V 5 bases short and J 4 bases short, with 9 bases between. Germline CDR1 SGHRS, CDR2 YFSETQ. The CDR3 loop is CASSGMGTGELFF. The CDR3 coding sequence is TGCGCCAGCAGTGGAATGGGCACCGGGGAGCTGTTTTTT.

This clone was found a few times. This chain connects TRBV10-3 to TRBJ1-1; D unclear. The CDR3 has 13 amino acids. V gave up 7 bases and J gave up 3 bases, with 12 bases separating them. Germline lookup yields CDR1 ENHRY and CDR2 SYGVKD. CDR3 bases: TGTGCCATCAACGCGGCGGAGGACACTGAAGCTTTCTTT. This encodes CAINAAEDTEAFF.

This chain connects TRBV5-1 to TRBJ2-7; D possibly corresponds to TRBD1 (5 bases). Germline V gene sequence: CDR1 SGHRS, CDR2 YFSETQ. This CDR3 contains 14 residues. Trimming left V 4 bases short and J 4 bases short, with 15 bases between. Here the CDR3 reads CASSRTGEIYEQYF. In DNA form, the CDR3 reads TGCGCCAGCAGCCGCACAGGAGAAATTTACGAGCAGTACTTC.

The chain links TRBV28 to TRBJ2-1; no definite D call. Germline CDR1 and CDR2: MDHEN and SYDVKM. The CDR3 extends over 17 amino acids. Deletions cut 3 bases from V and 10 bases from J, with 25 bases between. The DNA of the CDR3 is TGTGCCAGCAGTTTCCCCGTAGGGCTCCCCACCCTTGCGGAGCAGTTCTTC. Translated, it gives CASSFPVGLPTLAEQFF.

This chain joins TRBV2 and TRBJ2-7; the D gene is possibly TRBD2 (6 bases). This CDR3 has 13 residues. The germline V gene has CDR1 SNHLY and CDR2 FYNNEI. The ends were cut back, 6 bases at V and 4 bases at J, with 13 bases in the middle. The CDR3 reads CASRIGGEYEQYF. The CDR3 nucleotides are TGTGCCAGCAGGATAGGAGGGGAGTACGAGCAGTACTTC. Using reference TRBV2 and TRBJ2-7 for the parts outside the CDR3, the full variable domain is EPEVTQTPSHQVTQMGQEVILRCVPISNHLYFYWYRQILGQKVEFLVSFYNNEISEKSEIFDDQFSVERPDGSNFTLKIRSTKLEDSAMYFCASRIGGEYEQYFGPGTRLTVT.

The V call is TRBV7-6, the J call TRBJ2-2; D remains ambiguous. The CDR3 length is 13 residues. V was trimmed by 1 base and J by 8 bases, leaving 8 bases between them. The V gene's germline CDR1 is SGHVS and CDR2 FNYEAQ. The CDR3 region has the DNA TGTGCCAGCAGCTTAGACTTTTTGGGGGAGCTGTTTTTT. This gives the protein CASSLDFLGELFF.

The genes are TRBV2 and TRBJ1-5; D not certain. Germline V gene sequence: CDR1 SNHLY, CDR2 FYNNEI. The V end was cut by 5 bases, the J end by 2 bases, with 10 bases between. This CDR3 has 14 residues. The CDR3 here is CASSLDGGNQPQHF. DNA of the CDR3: TGTGCCAGCAGTCTGGACGGAGGCAATCAGCCCCAGCATTTT. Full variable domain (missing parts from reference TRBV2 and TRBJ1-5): EPEVTQTPSHQVTQMGQEVILRCVPISNHLYFYWYRQILGQKVEFLVSFYNNEISEKSEIFDDQFSVERPDGSNFTLKIRSTKLEDSAMYFCASSLDGGNQPQHFGDGTRLSIL.

The CDR3 sequence: CASSGGGSPLHF. DNA for the CDR3: TGTGCCAGCAGTGGAGGGGGGTCACCCCTCCACTTT. The chain joins TRBV6-9 to TRBJ1-6, with D tentatively TRBD1 (6 bases). The germline CDR1 and CDR2 sequences are MNHGY and SVAAGI. Between the trimmed V and J ends, which lost 5 bases and 10 bases, there was a span of 9 bases. This CDR3 contains 12 residues.

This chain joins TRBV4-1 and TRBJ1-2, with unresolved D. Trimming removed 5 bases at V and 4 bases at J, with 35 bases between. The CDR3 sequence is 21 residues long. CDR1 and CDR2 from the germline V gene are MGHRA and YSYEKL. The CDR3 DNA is TGCGCCAGCAGCGGATCGACGAGAGCAGCGCGACTGGACCGAAAGACCTATGGCTACACCTTC. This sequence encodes CASSGSTRAARLDRKTYGYTF.

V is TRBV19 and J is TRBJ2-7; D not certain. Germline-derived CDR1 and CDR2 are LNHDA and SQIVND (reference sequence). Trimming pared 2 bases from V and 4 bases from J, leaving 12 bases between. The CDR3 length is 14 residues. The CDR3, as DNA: TGTGCCAGTAGTATAACTTCCGGTGGGTACGAGCAGTACTTC. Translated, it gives CASSITSGGYEQYF.

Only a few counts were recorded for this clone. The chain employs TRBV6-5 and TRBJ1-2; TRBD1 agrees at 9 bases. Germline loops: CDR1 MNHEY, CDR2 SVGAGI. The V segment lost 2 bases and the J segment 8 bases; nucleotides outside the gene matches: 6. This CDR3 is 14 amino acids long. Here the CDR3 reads CASSYGTGNRGYTF. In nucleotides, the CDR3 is TGTGCCAGCAGTTACGGGACAGGGAACAGGGGCTACACCTTC.

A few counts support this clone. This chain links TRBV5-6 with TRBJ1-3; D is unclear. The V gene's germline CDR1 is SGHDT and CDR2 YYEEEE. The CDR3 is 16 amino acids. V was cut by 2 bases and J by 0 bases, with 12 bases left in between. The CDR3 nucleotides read TGTGCCAGCAGCTTAGATGGGGATTACTCTGGAAACACCATATATTTT. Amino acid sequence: CASSLDGDYSGNTIYF.

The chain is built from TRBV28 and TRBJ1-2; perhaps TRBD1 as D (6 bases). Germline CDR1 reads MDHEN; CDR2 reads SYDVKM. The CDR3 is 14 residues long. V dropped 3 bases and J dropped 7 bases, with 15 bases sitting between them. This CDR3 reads CASSLERGGLGYTF. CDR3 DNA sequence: TGTGCCAGCAGTTTGGAAAGGGGGGGTCTTGGCTACACCTTC.

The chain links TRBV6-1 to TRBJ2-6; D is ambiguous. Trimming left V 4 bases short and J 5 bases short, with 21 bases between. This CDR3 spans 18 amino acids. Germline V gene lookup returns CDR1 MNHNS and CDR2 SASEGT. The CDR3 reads CASSVITWEQSRANVLTF. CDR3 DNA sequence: TGTGCCAGCAGTGTGATAACGTGGGAACAAAGTCGGGCCAACGTCCTGACTTTC.